The 30 T cell receptor beta chains in this list originate from one sample, sequenced in a study of CD8+CD57+ T cells in acquired aplastic anemia. Genomic DNA provided the template from which TCR beta VDJ and CDR3 profiles were obtained. MiXCR, run by TCRdb on the reads, gives a single entry per CDR3 protein. The data contain 200,000 to 250,000 distinct CDR3 sequences, around 60% of them singletons. Sequencing was performed on sorted CD4+, CD8+, or CD8+CD57+ T cells (not recorded which) from PBMCs. Receptors originate from a human donor in good health.

The genes are TRBV7-2 and TRBJ2-7, with a weak D call TRBD2 (5 bases). The CDR3 runs 17 residues. The ends were cut back, 0 bases at V and 4 bases at J, with 19 bases in the middle. The germline V gene has CDR1 SGHTA and CDR2 FQGNSA. CDR3 residues: CASSLARGILAAYEQYF. CDR3 sequence (DNA): TGTGCCAGCAGCTTAGCGCGAGGGATCCTAGCTGCTTACGAGCAGTACTTC. The variable domain in full, with the rest retrieved from reference TRBV7-2 and TRBJ2-7, is GAGVSQSPSNKVTEKGKDVELRCDPISGHTALYWYRQSLGQGLEFLIYFQGNSAPDKSGLPSDRFSAERTGGSVSTLTIQRTQQEDSAVYLCASSLARGILAAYEQYFGPGTRLTVT.

The CDR3 reads CSVRDSANIQYF. CDR3 in DNA: TGCAGCGTACGGGACTCAGCAAACATTCAGTACTTC. This rearrangement joins TRBV29-1 to TRBJ2-4; a possible D gene is TRBD2 (6 bases). The germline V gene encodes CDR1 SQVTM and CDR2 ANQGSEA. The CDR3 is made up of 12 amino acids. The ends were cut back, 6 bases at V and 6 bases at J, with 12 bases in the middle.

This chain links TRBV6-1 with TRBJ1-5; D perhaps matches TRBD1 (5 bases). CDR3 size: 13 residues. Germline CDR1 reads MNHNS; CDR2 reads SASEGT. Trimming stripped 4 bases from V and 4 bases from J, with 8 bases between. The CDR3 nucleotides are TGTGCCAGCAGTGGGGACGCTAATCAGCCCCAGCATTTT. Translation gives CASSGDANQPQHF.

This clonotype was found many times. The V call is TRBV4-1, the J call TRBJ2-7; possibly TRBD2 for D (6 bases). The CDR3 length is 16 residues. The V gene's germline CDR1 is MGHRA and CDR2 YSYEKL. V was clipped by 0 bases and J by 6 bases, with 18 bases between them. In DNA form, the CDR3 reads TGCGCCAGCAGCCAAGATCAGTTGGGACGGCGGGGCGAGCAGTACTTC. This gives the protein CASSQDQLGRRGEQYF.

V gene TRBV6-5 combines with J gene TRBJ2-7, with D possibly being TRBD2 (6 bases). The CDR3 totals 15 residues. V lost 4 bases, J lost 3 bases, and 16 bases lay in between. From germline, CDR1 is MNHEY and CDR2 SVGAGI. CDR3 coding DNA: TGTGCCAGCAGTTCCCTCCCGGGACTTATCTACGAGCAGTACTTC. Its protein product is CASSSLPGLIYEQYF.

In the case of this clonotype: The CDR3 does not end in the conserved phenylalanine or tryptophan, so this is likely a read error. The rearrangement joins TRBV7-9 to TRBJ1-6; D unresolved. The CDR3 covers 15 residues. V was pared by 1 base and J by 0 bases, with 4 bases between. The germline V gene has CDR1 SEHNR and CDR2 FQNEAQ (reference sequence). The CDR3 sequence: CASSLGSSYNSPLHV. CDR3 DNA: TGTGCCAGCAGCTTAGGTAGCTCCTATAATTCACCCCTCCACGTT.

This clonotype was seen more than once but under ten times. V usage is TRBV30 and J usage is TRBJ2-7; 12 bases map to TRBD2. CDR3 length equals 18 residues. CDR1 and CDR2 from the germline V gene are GTSNPN and SVGIG (reference sequence). The trim removed 3 bases at V and 0 bases at J, leaving 12 bases unmatched. The chain's CDR3 is CAWRETSGGPTNSYEQYF. In nucleotides, the CDR3 is TGTGCCTGGAGAGAGACTAGCGGGGGTCCCACGAACTCCTACGAGCAGTACTTC.

This clonotype was picked up many times. This rearrangement joins TRBV9 to TRBJ1-3, with a tentative D call TRBD1 (5 bases). The CDR3 loop spans 18 amino acids. The V end lost 3 bases, the J end lost 0 bases, and 19 bases lay between the germline ends. Germline assignment: CDR1 SGDLS and CDR2 YYNGEE. The CDR3 DNA follows: TGTGCCAGCAGCGATGGGGGGGATATTATAAGCTCTGGAAACACCATATATTTT. Encoded protein: CASSDGGDIISSGNTIYF.

This chain links TRBV20-1 with TRBJ2-7; 9 bases align to TRBD1. The CDR3 loop spans 16 amino acids. V lost 6 bases, J lost 3 bases, and 15 bases stayed unmatched. The germline V gene has CDR1 DFQATT and CDR2 SNEGSKA (reference sequence). The DNA of the CDR3 is TGCAGTGCCCCTGGGGGGGGGGGGACAGGGCACTACGAGCAGTACTTC. Its translation: CSAPGGGGTGHYEQYF.

V is TRBV4-3 and J is TRBJ1-4; D ambiguous. CDR1 and CDR2 (germline): LGHNA, YSLEER. V was shortened by 1 base and J by 3 bases, with 9 bases between the two germline ends. CDR3 length equals 15 residues. CDR3 nucleotides: TGCGCCAGCAGCCAAGGTTTCGGGCCTAATGAAAAACTGTTTTTT. Encoded protein: CASSQGFGPNEKLFF.

The gene calls are TRBV11-2 and TRBJ1-2, with TRBD1 as a possible D gene (6 bases). V lost 5 bases to trimming and J lost 2 bases, with 12 bases between them. CDR1 is SGHAT and CDR2 is FQNNGV in the germline V gene. The CDR3 is made up of 14 amino acids. CDR3 DNA sequence: TGTGCCAGCAGCACTGGACAGTCAAACTATGGCTACACCTTC. As protein: CASSTGQSNYGYTF. The whole variable domain, filled in from reference TRBV11-2 and TRBJ1-2, reads EAGVAQSPRYKIIEKRQSVAFWCNPISGHATLYWYQQILGQGPKLLIQFQNNGVVDDSQLPKDRFSAERLKGVDSTLKIQPAKLEDSAVYLCASSTGQSNYGYTFGSGTRLTVV.

This rearrangement joins TRBV2 to TRBJ1-2, with a tentative D call TRBD1 (5 bases). The CDR3 is 13 amino acids. The ends were cut back, 7 bases at V and 2 bases at J, with 11 bases in the middle. The germline V gene encodes CDR1 SNHLY and CDR2 FYNNEI. The CDR3 nucleotides are TGTGCCAGCACGTCTGGGACGAACTATGGCTACACCTTC. This encodes CASTSGTNYGYTF.

This clonotype was picked up a small number of times. J is TRBJ2-6 and V is TRBV10-3; TRBD1 might be the D (6 bases). Trimming removed 9 bases from V and 3 bases from J, with 12 bases in between. The CDR3 is 14 residues long. Germline CDR1 is ENHRY and CDR2 is SYGVKD. The CDR3 is CAIRQDGGANVLTF. The CDR3 DNA reads TGTGCCATAAGACAGGATGGTGGGGCCAACGTCCTGACTTTC.

This chain links TRBV7-2 with TRBJ2-6; 9 bases are a match to TRBD1. The CDR3 is 18 residues long. The V segment lost 3 bases and the J segment 9 bases; nucleotides outside the gene matches: 15. In germline, CDR1 is SGHTA, CDR2 FQGNSA. CDR3 DNA: TGTGCCAGCAGCTTCCCCGGGACAGGGAGGATTGAGGTCAACGTCCTGACTTTC. It is translated as CASSFPGTGRIEVNVLTF.

This clonotype appeared once. The V and J genes are TRBV12-3 or TRBV12-4 and TRBJ1-2; 9 nucleotides match TRBD1. This CDR3 has 16 residues. With V trimmed by 6 bases and J by 2 bases, 10 bases remained unmatched. CDR3 DNA sequence: TGTGCCAGCAGCTCCGACAGGACAGGGGTCAACTATGGCTACACCTTC. Translation gives CASSSDRTGVNYGYTF.

The chain combines TRBV5-6 with TRBJ2-7, with 10 bases identical to TRBD1. The germline V gene encodes CDR1 SGHDT and CDR2 YYEEEE. The CDR3 is 13 residues long. V lost 3 bases, J lost 8 bases, and 5 bases stayed unmatched. The CDR3 nucleotides are TGTGCCAGCAGCTCGGGACAGGGGTGGCAGCAGTACTTC. Translated, it gives CASSSGQGWQQYF. The entire variable domain, with the rest obtained from reference TRBV5-6 and TRBJ2-7, is as follows: DAGVTQSPTHLIKTRGQQVTLRCSPKSGHDTVSWYQQALGQGPQFIFQYYEEEERQRGNFPDRFSGHQFPNYSSELNVNALLLGDSALYLCASSSGQGWQQYFGPGTRLTVT.

The chain links TRBV5-4 to TRBJ2-3; the D is unclear. There are 13 residues in the CDR3. Germline V gene lookup returns CDR1 SGHNT and CDR2 YYREEE (reference sequence). V shed 2 bases and J shed 4 bases, with 8 bases lying between them. Here the CDR3 reads CASSFGGPDTQYF. In DNA, the CDR3 is TGTGCCAGCAGCTTTGGCGGACCAGATACGCAGTATTTT.

This clonotype was seen repeatedly, ten times or more. This chain links TRBV4-1 with TRBJ2-7; D might be TRBD1 (6 bases). The CDR3 extends over 14 amino acids. Per germline, CDR1 MGHRA and CDR2 YSYEKL. The germline V and J ends were trimmed by 1 base and 0 bases, with 7 bases remaining between them. Written as DNA, the CDR3 is TGCGCCAGCAGCCAAGGGACAGTCTCCTACGAGCAGTACTTC. Amino acid sequence: CASSQGTVSYEQYF.

This clonotype has ten or more counts. V gene TRBV6-6 combines with J gene TRBJ2-3; the match to TRBD1 covers 9 bases. The CDR3 covers 15 residues. The junction had 3 bases not matched to a gene; V was cut back by 2 bases and J by 3 bases. CDR1 is MNHNY, CDR2 SVGAGI, per germline (reference sequence). CDR3 region: CASSYLDRGTDTQYF. The CDR3 nucleotides read TGTGCCAGCAGTTACCTGGACAGGGGAACAGATACGCAGTATTTT.

This clonotype was seen only a few times. The rearrangement links TRBV10-3 to TRBJ1-3, with D perhaps TRBD1 (5 bases). CDR1 ENHRY and CDR2 SYGVKD come from the germline V gene. CDR3 length equals 14 residues. Between the trimmed V and J ends, which lost 0 bases and 2 bases, there was a span of 5 bases. DNA of the CDR3: TGTGCCATCAGTGAGTCAGGGGCTGGAAACACCATATATTTT. The encoded protein is CAISESGAGNTIYF.

This clonotype has ten or more counts. Here the CDR3 reads CASSLTGENTEAFF. The DNA for the CDR3 is TGTGCCAGCAGCTTAACAGGGGAAAACACTGAAGCTTTCTTT. The J gene is TRBJ1-1, the V gene TRBV11-2; TRBD1 matches at 7 bases. Germline V lookup: CDR1 SGHAT, CDR2 FQNNGV. J lost 2 bases, V lost 2 bases, and 2 bases had no gene match. The CDR3 has 14 residues. Using reference TRBV11-2 and TRBJ1-1 for the parts outside the CDR3, the full variable domain is EAGVAQSPRYKIIEKRQSVAFWCNPISGHATLYWYQQILGQGPKLLIQFQNNGVVDDSQLPKDRFSAERLKGVDSTLKIQPAKLEDSAVYLCASSLTGENTEAFFGQGTRLTVV.

This clonotype was detected ten times or more. The chain uses TRBV9 and TRBJ1-3; D gene uncertain. Germline lookup yields CDR1 SGDLS and CDR2 YYNGEE. This CDR3 region has 14 residues. V gave up 0 bases and J gave up 0 bases, with 4 bases separating them. The CDR3 region is CASSVDGSGNTIYF. In DNA form, the CDR3 reads TGTGCCAGCAGCGTAGATGGCTCTGGAAACACCATATATTTT.

The chain combines TRBV9 with TRBJ2-7, with 10 bases aligning to TRBD2. CDR1 is SGDLS and CDR2 is YYNGEE in the germline V gene. The CDR3 runs to 15 residues. The junction had 3 bases not matched to a gene; V was cut back by 0 bases and J by 3 bases. DNA for the CDR3: TGTGCCAGCAGCGTAGCTAGCGGGAGTATCTACGAGCAGTACTTC. The encoded protein is CASSVASGSIYEQYF. Based on the CDR3 plus reference TRBV9 and TRBJ2-7, the full variable domain is DSGVTQTPKHLITATGQRVTLRCSPRSGDLSVYWYQQSLDQGLQFLIQYYNGEERAKGNILERFSAQQFPDLHSELNLSSLELGDSALYFCASSVASGSIYEQYFGPGTRLTVT.

Concerning this clonotype: A junction end diverges from the germline sequence, so it may reflect a read error. This chain joins TRBV5-1 and TRBJ1-2; 9 bases fit TRBD1. The CDR3 extends over 15 amino acids. From germline, CDR1 is SGHRS and CDR2 YFSETQ. In nucleotides, the CDR3 is TGTGCCAGCAGCTTGGGGGGACAGGGACTTTATGGCTACACCTTC. Its translation is CASSLGGQGLYGYTF.

This clonotype has just one count. The V and J genes are TRBV24-1 and TRBJ2-7; 7 bases fit TRBD2. The DNA end lines up better with TRBJ2-5; the J call may be wrong. The CDR3 runs to 15 residues. CDR1 KGHDR and CDR2 SFDVKD come from the germline V gene. The CDR3 reads CATSDAASGQETQYF. The DNA of the CDR3 is TGTGCCACCAGTGATGCCGCTAGCGGCCAAGAGACCCAGTACTTC.

This clonotype was detected only a few times. The J gene is TRBJ1-5, the V gene TRBV20-1; TRBD1 might be the D (5 bases). The CDR3 runs 14 residues. V was trimmed by 3 bases and J by 4 bases, leaving 13 bases between them. The germline V gene encodes CDR1 DFQATT and CDR2 SNEGSKA (reference sequence). CDR3 loop: CSARGSGPNQPQHF. CDR3 bases: TGCAGTGCTAGGGGGTCGGGGCCAAATCAGCCCCAGCATTTT.

This clonotype was recorded only once. The junction and the germline gene differ at one end; a read error may be behind it. V is TRBV5-1 and J is TRBJ1-6, with 7 bases that match TRBD1. Germline lookup yields CDR1 SGHRS and CDR2 YFSETQ. The CDR3 has 12 amino acids. In DNA, the CDR3 is TGTGCCAGCACAGGGGAGCGGTCACCCCTCCACTTT. Its translation is CASTGERSPLHF.

As concerns this clonotype: An end of the junction does not agree with germline; a read error may underlie this. The CDR3: CATSRYRGAYEQYF. CDR3 bases: TGTGCTACCAGCAGGTACAGGGGCGCTTACGAGCAGTACTTC. The chain employs TRBV15 and TRBJ2-5; 7 bases match TRBD1. The DNA end lines up better with TRBJ2-7; the J call may be wrong. CDR1 and CDR2 from the germline V gene are LNHNV and YYDKDF (reference sequence). CDR3 length: 14 amino acids.

The rearrangement links TRBV7-2 to TRBJ2-5, with 8 bases identical to TRBD1. The CDR3 length is 17 residues. The junction had 16 bases not matched to a gene; V was cut back by 5 bases and J by 5 bases. CDR1 and CDR2 (germline): SGHTA, FQGNSA. The CDR3 region is CASSKTGSDRVGETQYF. The CDR3 DNA reads as TGTGCCAGCAGCAAAACCGGTTCGGACAGGGTTGGGGAGACCCAGTACTTC.

The V call is TRBV20-1, the J call TRBJ2-3; 8 bases map to TRBD2. Trimming took 6 bases from V and 1 from J; bases not matched to a gene: 0. The CDR3 spans 12 residues. Germline V CDR1 and CDR2: DFQATT, SNEGSKA (reference sequence). The CDR3, as DNA: TGCAGTGCGGGACTAGGCACAGATACGCAGTATTTT. Translating gives CSAGLGTDTQYF.